Presented here are 8 T cell receptor beta chains from one specimen sequenced in a study of preoperative IRX-2 immunotherapy in early breast cancer. Data came from immunoSEQ multiplex PCR; TCRdb stores just in-frame clones and leaves some out. The data show about 98,000 clones, with roughly 90% seen just once and roughly 2% held by the top ten. The sample's treatment: preoperative locoregional IRX-2 cytokine immunotherapy. Sequences were derived from tumor tissue, sampled after IRX-2 immunotherapy. The receptor set was obtained from a human donor with breast cancer.

Notes on this clone: Its ends do not fully match the called genes, so a read error is possible. The V gene is TRBV6-8, the J gene TRBJ1-2; 8 positions match TRBD1. The CDR3 covers 17 residues. Germline CDR1 is MNHGY and CDR2 is SAAAGT. Here the CDR3 reads CAISGRYLGQDGHGYTF. Written as DNA, the CDR3 is TGTGCCATCAGTGGACGCTATCTGGGACAGGATGGCCATGGCTACACCTTC.

The V gene is TRBV6-8, the J gene TRBJ2-6; D is perhaps TRBD1 or TRBD2 (6 bases each). Germline V lookup: CDR1 MNHGY, CDR2 SAAAGT. Trimming removed 6 bases from V and 8 bases from J, with 17 bases in between. The CDR3 covers 15 residues. The CDR3 is CASRRGDLESNVLTF. The DNA of the CDR3 is TGTGCCAGCAGGAGGGGGGATCTGGAGTCCAACGTCCTGACTTTC.

The chain combines TRBV6-8 with TRBJ2-3; D assignment may be TRBD1 or TRBD2 (6 bases each). This CDR3 is 15 amino acids long. Deletions cut 6 bases from V and 0 bases from J, with 13 bases between. Germline V gene data show CDR1 as MNHGY and CDR2 as SAAAGT. Here the CDR3 reads CASSWGAASTDTQYF. The DNA for the CDR3 is TGTGCCAGCAGCTGGGGGGCAGCGAGCACAGATACGCAGTATTTT.

The J gene is TRBJ2-5, the V gene TRBV29-1; 9 positions agree with TRBD1. The CDR3 loop spans 13 amino acids. Germline-derived CDR1 and CDR2 are SQVTM and ANQGSEA. V gave up 7 bases and J gave up 5 bases; unmatched junction bases: 8. The DNA for the CDR3 is TGCAGCGGGGATTCGACAGGGGGTGAGACCCAGTACTTC. Translating it yields CSGDSTGGETQYF.

The V gene is TRBV5-1, the J gene TRBJ2-3; unclear D gene. This CDR3 comprises 15 residues. Germline-derived CDR1 and CDR2 are SGHRS and YFSETQ. The V end lost 5 bases, the J end lost 1 base, and 14 bases lay between the germline ends. CDR3 nucleotide sequence: TGCGCCAGCAGAGAAAGGGCTCGGGGCACAGATACGCAGTATTTT. This translates into CASRERARGTDTQYF.

V and J are TRBV5-1 and TRBJ2-3, with TRBD1 as a possible D gene (5 bases). There are 15 residues in the CDR3. Germline CDR1 is SGHRS and CDR2 is YFSETQ. Trimming left V 4 bases short and J 0 bases short, with 12 bases between. CDR3 nucleotides: TGCGCCAGCAGCGCTATACAGGTTAGCACAGATACGCAGTATTTT. Encoded protein: CASSAIQVSTDTQYF.

This clone occurred a few times. The gene calls are TRBV30 and TRBJ1-6, with D perhaps TRBD1 (6 bases). Germline CDR1 is GTSNPN and CDR2 is SVGIG (reference sequence). The length of the CDR3 is 15 residues. Between the trimmed V and J ends, which lost 1 base and 4 bases, there was a span of 11 bases. The CDR3 sequence: CAWSGRTAYNSPLHF. The CDR3 coding sequence is TGTGCCTGGAGTGGAAGGACAGCTTATAATTCACCCCTCCACTTT.

The CDR3 reads CASSVLAGEGEQYF. CDR3 nucleotides: TGTGCTAGCAGCGTATTAGCGGGAGAAGGCGAGCAGTACTTC. The genes are TRBV12-5 and TRBJ2-7, with 9 bases identical to TRBD2. The germline gives CDR1 LGHNT, CDR2 FRNRAP. The trim removed 9 bases at V and 6 bases at J, leaving 12 bases unmatched. CDR3 size: 14 residues.